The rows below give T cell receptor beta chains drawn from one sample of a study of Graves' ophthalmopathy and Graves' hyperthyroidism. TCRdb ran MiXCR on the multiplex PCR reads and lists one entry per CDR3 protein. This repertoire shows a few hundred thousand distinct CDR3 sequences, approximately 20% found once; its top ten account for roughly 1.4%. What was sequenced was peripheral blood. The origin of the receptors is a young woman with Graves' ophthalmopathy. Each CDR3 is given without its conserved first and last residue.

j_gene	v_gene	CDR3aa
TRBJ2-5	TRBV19	ATREGQGIGETQY
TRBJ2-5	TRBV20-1	SASGPGLAEETQY
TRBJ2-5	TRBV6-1	ASSEEGGRIQYQETQY
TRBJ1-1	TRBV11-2	ASSLVFRNTEAF
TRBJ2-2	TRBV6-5	ASSNGVRELF
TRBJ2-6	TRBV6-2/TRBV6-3	ANSDQGLRGANVLT
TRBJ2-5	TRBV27	ASMAETGGETQY
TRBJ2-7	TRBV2	ASSRQGAHEQY
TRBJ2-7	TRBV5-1	ASSPSAGRYEQY
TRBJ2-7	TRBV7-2	ASSARLASPEQY
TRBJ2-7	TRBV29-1	SAAKQRNFREQY
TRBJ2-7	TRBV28	ASSLPRLRPGNEQY
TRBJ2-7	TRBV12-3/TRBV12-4	ASRGQGGLPYEQY
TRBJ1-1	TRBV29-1	SVERGEETEAF
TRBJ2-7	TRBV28	ASRPGKGFSYEQY
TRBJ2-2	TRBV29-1	SVEGGIGELF
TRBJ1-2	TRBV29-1	SGRTGEDLYGYT
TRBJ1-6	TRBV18	ASSTGTDSPLH
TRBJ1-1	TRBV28	ASSFTRWDTEAF
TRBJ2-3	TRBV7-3	ASSFTGGDTTDTQY
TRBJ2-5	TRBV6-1	ATIGGERVETQY
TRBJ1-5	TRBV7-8	ASSLVAQGSNQPQH
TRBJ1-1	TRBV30	AWSQPTEAF
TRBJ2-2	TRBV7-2	ASSSRLAGGGELF
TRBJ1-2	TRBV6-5	ASSFDEGAYGYT
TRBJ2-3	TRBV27	ASSFGRGTDTQY
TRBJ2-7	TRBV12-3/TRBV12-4	ASSSPLRRGYEQY
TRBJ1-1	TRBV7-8	ASSLGSWQTTGGTEAF
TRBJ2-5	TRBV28	ASSLIAGPQETQY
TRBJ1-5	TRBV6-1	ASSPPRSFNQPQH
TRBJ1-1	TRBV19	ASSLPGQRNTEAF